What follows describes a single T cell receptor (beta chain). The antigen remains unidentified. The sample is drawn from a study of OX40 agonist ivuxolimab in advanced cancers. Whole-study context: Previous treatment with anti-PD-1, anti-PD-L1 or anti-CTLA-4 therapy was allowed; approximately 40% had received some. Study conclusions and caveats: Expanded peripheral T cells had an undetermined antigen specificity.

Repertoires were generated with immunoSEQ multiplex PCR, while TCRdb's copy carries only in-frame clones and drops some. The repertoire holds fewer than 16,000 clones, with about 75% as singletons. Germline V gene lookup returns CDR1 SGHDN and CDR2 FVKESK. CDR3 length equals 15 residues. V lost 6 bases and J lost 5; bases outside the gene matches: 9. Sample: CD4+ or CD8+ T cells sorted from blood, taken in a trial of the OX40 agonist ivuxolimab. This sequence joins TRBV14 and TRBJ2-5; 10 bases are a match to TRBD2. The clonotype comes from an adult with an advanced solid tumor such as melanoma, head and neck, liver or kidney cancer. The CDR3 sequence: CASRPTSGTIETQYF. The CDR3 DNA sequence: TGTGCCAGCAGACCAACTAGCGGGACGATTGAGACCCAGTACTTC.